This T cell receptor beta chain was sequenced for a study of control samples from healthy donors and cancer patients. The CDR3 spans 15 residues. The germline CDR1 and CDR2 sequences are SGHAT and FQDESV (reference sequence). Trimming cost V 1 base and J 4 bases, with 13 bases left between them. Profiling relied on immunoSEQ multiplex PCR, and the TCRdb table lists in-frame clones only, not all of them. This table has about 98,000 clones, roughly 94% appearing once. Material for sequencing was blood. This TCR was recovered from a woman between 18 and 29 years old in good health. V and J are TRBV11-1 and TRBJ1-1; perhaps TRBD1 as D (5 bases). The CDR3 loop is CASSLVTAGSTEAFF. Written as DNA, the CDR3 is TGTGCCAGCAGCTTAGTGACAGCGGGATCCACTGAAGCTTTCTTT.